The clone carrying this T cell receptor (beta chain) appeared once. The antigen is undetermined. This entry is derived from a study of tumor-infiltrating lymphocytes in localized non-small cell lung cancer. Background on the study: The cohort mixed smokers and never-smokers, several histologies, and some post-neoadjuvant-chemotherapy samples. Study-wide points: Tumor T-cell fraction from TCR sequencing was not associated with recurrence-free survival (p = 0.61).

CDR1 and CDR2 from the germline V gene are MNHEY and SVGAGI. The CDR3 loop spans 16 amino acids. V was pared by 4 bases and J by 3 bases, with 5 bases of the junction left unmatched. Assay used: immunoSEQ multiplex PCR; TCRdb lists only in-frame clones, some missing. The sample lists around 15,000 clones, around 75% occurring once. Sequencing used lung tumor tissue. The origin of this receptor is a human donor with non-small cell lung cancer. The V call is TRBV6-5, the J call TRBJ2-1, with 11 bases lining up with TRBD2. Here the CDR3 DNA reads TGTGCCAGCAGTTCCGTAGCGGGAGGGAACTACAATGAGCAGTTCTTC. It yields the protein CASSSVAGGNYNEQFF.